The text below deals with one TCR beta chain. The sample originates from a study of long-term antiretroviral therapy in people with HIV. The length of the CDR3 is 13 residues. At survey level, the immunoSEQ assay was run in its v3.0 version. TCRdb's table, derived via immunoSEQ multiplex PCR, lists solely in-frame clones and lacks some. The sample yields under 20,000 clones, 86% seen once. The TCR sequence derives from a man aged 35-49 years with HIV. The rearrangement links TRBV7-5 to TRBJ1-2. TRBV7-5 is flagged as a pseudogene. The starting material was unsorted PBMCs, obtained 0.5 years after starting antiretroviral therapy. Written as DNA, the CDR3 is TGTGCCAGCAGCCCGGGCTCCGTCTATGGCTACACCTTC. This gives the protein CASSPGSVYGYTF.